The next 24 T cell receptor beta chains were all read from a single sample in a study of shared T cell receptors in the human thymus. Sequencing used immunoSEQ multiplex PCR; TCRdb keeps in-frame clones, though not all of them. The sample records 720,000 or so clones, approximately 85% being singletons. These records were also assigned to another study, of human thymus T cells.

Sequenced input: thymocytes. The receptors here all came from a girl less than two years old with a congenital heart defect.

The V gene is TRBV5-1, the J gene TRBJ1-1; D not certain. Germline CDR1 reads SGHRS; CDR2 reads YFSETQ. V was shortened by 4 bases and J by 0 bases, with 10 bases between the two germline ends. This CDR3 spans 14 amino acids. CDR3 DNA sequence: TGCGCCAGCAGCGTAACAGAGATGAACACTGAAGCTTTCTTT. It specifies CASSVTEMNTEAFF.

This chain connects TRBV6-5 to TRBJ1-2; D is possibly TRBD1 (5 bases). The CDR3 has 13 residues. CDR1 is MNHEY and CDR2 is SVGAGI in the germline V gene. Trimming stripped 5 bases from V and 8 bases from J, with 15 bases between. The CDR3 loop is CASSHITGLGYTF. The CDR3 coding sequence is TGTGCCAGCAGTCACATAACAGGCCTCGGCTACACCTTC.

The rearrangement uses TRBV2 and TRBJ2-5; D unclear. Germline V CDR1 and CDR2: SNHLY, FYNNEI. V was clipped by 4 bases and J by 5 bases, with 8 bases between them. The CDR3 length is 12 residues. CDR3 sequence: CASSGGVETQYF. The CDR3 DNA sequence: TGTGCCAGCAGTGGAGGCGTGGAGACCCAGTACTTC.

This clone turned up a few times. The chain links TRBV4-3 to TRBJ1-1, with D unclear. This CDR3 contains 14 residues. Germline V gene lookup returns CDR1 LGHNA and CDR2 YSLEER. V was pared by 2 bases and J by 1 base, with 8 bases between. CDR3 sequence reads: CASSQFTKNTEAFF. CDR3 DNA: TGCGCCAGCAGCCAATTTACAAAGAACACTGAAGCTTTCTTT.

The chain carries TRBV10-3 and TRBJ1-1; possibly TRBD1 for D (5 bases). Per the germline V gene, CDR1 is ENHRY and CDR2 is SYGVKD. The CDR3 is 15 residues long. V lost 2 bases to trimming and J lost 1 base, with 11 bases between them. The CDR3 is CAISEPTVPNTEAFF. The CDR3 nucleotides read TGTGCCATCAGTGAGCCGACAGTACCGAACACTGAAGCTTTCTTT.

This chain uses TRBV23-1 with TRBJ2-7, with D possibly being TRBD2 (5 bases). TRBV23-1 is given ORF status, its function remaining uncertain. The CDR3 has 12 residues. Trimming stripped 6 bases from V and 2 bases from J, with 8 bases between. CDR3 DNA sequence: TGCGCCAGCAGGGAGGTGACCTACGAGCAGTACTTC. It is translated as CASREVTYEQYF.

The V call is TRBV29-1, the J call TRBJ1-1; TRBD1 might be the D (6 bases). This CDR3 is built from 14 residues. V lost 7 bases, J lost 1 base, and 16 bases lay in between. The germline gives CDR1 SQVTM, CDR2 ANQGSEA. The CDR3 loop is CSATVGGRNTEAFF. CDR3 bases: TGCAGCGCCACTGTGGGGGGGCGGAACACTGAAGCTTTCTTT.

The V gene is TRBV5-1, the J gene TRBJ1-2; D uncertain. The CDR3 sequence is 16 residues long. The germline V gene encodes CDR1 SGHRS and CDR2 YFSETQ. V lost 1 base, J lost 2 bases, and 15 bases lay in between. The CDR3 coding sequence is TGCGCCAGCAGCTTGCTCGCATATGAGCGGAACTATGGCTACACCTTC. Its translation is CASSLLAYERNYGYTF.

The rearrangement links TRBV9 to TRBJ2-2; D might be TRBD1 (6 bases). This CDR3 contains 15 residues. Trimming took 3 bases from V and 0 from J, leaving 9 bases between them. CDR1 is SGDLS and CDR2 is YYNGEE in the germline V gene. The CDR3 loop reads CASSAGHPNTGELFF. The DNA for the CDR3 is TGTGCCAGCAGCGCGGGACACCCGAACACCGGGGAGCTGTTTTTT.

The CDR3 nucleotides read TGTGCCAGCAGCTTGGTTGAGGGCGGGGGGGCCTTTTCAGAGACCCAGTACTTC. Translated: CASSLVEGGGAFSETQYF. This sequence joins TRBV7-9 and TRBJ2-5; 9 bases fit TRBD2. The germline V gene has CDR1 SEHNR and CDR2 FQNEAQ (reference sequence). V lost 3 bases to trimming and J lost 4 bases; unmatched junction nucleotides: 15. The CDR3 loop spans 18 amino acids.

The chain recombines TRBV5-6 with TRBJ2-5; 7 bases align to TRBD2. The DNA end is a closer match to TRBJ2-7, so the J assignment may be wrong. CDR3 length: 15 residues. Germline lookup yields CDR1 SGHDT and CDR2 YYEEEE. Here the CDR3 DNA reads TGTGCCAGCAGGGCCTCGGGAGGAGAGCCCTACGAGCAGTACTTC. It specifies CASRASGGEPYEQYF.

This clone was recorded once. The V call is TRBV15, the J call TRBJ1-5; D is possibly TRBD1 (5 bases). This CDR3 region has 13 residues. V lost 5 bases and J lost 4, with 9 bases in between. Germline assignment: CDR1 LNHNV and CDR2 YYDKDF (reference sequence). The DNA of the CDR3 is TGTGCCACCAGCCCCCCAGGGAATCAGCCCCAGCATTTT. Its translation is CATSPPGNQPQHF.

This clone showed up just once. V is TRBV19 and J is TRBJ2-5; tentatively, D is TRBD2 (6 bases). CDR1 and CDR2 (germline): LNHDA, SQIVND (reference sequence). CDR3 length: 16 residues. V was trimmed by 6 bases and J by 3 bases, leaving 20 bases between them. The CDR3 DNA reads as TGTGCCAGTAGGTCGCTTCGGGAGAAAGGGGAAGAGACCCAGTACTTC. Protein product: CASRSLREKGEETQYF.

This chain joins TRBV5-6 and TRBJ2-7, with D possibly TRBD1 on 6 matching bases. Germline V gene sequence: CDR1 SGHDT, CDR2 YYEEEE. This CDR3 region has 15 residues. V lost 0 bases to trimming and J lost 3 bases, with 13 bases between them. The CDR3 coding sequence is TGTGCCAGCAGCTTGGCCCGTAGACAGGACTACGAGCAGTACTTC. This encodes CASSLARRQDYEQYF.

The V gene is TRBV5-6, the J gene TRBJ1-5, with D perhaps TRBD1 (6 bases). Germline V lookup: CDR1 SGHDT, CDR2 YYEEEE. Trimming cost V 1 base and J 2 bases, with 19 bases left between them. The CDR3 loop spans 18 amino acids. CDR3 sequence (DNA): TGTGCCAGCAGCTTGAACGGGACACCCGCCGAGGGCAATCAGCCCCAGCATTTT. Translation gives CASSLNGTPAEGNQPQHF.

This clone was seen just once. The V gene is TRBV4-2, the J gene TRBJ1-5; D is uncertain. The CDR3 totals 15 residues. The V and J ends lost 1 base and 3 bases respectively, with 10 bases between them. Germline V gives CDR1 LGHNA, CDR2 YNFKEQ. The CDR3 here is CASSQADSLNQPQHF. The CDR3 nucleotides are TGTGCCAGCAGCCAAGCGGACTCCCTCAATCAGCCCCAGCATTTT.

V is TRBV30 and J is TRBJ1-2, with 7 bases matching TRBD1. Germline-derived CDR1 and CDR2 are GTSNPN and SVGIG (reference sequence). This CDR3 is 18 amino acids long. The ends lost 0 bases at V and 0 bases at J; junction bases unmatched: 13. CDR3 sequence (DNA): TGTGCCTGGAGTGTACCCCCCAATGCAGGGGGTCCTAACTATGGCTACACCTTC. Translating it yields CAWSVPPNAGGPNYGYTF.

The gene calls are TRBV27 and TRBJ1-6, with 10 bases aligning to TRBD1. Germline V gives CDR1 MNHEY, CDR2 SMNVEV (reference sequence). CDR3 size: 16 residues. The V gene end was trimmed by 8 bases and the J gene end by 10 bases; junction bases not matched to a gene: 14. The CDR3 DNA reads TGTGCCAGCGGGAAAAACCGGGACAGGGGAGCCTCACCCCTCCACTTT. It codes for CASGKNRDRGASPLHF.

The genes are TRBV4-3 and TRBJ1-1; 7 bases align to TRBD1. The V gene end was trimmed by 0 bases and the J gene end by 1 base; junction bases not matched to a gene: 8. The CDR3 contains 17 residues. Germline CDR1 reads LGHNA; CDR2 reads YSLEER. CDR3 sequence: CASSQDLRGQKNTEAFF. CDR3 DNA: TGCGCCAGCAGCCAAGATCTTAGGGGACAGAAGAACACTGAAGCTTTCTTT.

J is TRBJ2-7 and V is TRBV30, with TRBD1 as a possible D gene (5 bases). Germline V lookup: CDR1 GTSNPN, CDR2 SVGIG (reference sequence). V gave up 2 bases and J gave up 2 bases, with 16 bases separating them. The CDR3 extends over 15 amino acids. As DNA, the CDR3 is TGTGCCTGGAGTACGGAACAGGCAGAACCCTACGAGCAGTACTTC. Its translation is CAWSTEQAEPYEQYF.

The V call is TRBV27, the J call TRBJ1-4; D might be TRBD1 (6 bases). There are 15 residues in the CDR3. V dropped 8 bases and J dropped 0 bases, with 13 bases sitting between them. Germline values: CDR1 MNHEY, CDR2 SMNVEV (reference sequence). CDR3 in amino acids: CASGGATATNEKLFF. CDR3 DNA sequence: TGTGCCAGCGGGGGGGCGACAGCAACTAATGAAAAACTGTTTTTT.

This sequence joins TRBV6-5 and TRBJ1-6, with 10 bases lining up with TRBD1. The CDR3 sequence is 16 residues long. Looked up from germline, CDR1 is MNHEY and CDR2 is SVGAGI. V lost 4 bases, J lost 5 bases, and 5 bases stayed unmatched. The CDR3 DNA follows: TGTGCCAGCAGTTTACGACAGGGGGCTAATAATTCACCCCTCCACTTT. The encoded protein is CASSLRQGANNSPLHF.

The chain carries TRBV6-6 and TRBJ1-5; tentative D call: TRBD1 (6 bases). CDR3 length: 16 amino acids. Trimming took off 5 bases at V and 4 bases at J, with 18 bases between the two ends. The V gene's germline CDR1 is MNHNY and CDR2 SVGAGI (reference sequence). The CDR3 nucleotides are TGTGCCAGCAGTCCCTTCGAAGACAGGAAAAATCAGCCCCAGCATTTT. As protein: CASSPFEDRKNQPQHF.

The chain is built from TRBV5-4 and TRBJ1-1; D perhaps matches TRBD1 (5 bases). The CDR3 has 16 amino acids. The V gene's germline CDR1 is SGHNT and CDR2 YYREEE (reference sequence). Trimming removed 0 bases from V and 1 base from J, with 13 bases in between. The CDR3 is CASSLEGPETNTEAFF. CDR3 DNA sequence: TGTGCCAGCAGCTTGGAGGGGCCGGAAACGAACACTGAAGCTTTCTTT. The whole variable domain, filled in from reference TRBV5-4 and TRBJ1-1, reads ETGVTQSPTHLIKTRGQQVTLRCSSQSGHNTVSWYQQALGQGPQFIFQYYREEENGRGNFPPRFSGLQFPNYSSELNVNALELDDSALYLCASSLEGPETNTEAFFGQGTRLTVV.